This T cell receptor beta chain was recovered during a study of T cell responses to AZD1222 COVID-19 vaccine. Regarding the study as a whole: Among spike-specific TCRs, nearly half reportedly target unmutated variant regions.

Points on this clone: Its target is not known.

CDR3 length equals 16 residues. Trimming removed 0 bases from V and 7 bases from J, with 16 bases in between. Per germline, CDR1 LGHNA and CDR2 YSLEER. TCRdb keeps only in-frame clones here, not all; method: immunoSEQ multiplex PCR. Of 130,000 or so clones listed, 75% to 95% are singletons. Sample: peripheral blood, taken on day 0 of AZD1222 vaccination. The chain carries TRBV4-3 and TRBJ2-4; possible D gene TRBD1, 5 bases. This clonotype was obtained from an adult in good health. CDR3 sequence (DNA): TGCGCCAGCAGCCAAGATCTTGGTCAGGGAAGGAACATTCAGTACTTC. Its protein product is CASSQDLGQGRNIQYF.